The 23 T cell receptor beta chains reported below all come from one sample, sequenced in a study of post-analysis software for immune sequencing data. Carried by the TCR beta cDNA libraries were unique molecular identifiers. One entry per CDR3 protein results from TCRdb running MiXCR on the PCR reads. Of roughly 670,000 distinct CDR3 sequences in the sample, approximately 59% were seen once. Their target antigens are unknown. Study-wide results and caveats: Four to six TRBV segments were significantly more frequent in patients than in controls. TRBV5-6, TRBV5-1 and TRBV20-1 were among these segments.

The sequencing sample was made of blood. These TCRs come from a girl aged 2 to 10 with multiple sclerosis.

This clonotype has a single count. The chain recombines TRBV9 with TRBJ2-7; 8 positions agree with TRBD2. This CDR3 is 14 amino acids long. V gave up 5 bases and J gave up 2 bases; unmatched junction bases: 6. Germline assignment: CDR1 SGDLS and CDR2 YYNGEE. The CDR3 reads CASSLSGTTYEQYF. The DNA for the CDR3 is TGTGCCAGCAGTCTTAGCGGGACCACCTACGAGCAGTACTTC.

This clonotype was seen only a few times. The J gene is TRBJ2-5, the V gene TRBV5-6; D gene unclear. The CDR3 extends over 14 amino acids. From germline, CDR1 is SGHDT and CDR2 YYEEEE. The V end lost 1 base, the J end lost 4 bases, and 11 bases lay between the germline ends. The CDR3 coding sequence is TGTGCCAGCAGCTTGTCATCCAGGCGAGAGACCCAGTACTTC. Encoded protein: CASSLSSRRETQYF.

The CDR3 reads CSASFGRSTEAFF. As DNA, the CDR3 is TGCAGTGCTTCATTTGGACGGAGCACTGAAGCTTTCTTT. The chain joins TRBV20-1 to TRBJ1-1; D unresolved. The germline CDR1 and CDR2 sequences are DFQATT and SNEGSKA (reference sequence). This CDR3 spans 13 amino acids. Trimming pared 5 bases from V and 4 bases from J, leaving 14 bases between.

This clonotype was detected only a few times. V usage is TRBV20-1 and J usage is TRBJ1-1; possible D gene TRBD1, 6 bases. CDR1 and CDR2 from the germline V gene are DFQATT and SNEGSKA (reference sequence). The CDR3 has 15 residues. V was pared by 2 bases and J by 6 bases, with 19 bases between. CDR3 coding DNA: TGCAGTGCTAGACCGCCGACAGGACCGCGACCTGAAGCTTTCTTT. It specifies CSARPPTGPRPEAFF.

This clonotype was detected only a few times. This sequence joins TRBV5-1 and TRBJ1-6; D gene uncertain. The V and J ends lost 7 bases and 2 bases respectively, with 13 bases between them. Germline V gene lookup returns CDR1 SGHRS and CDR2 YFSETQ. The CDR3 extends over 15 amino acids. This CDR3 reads CASSVELTYNSPLHF. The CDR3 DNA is TGCGCCAGCTCGGTAGAGCTAACCTATAATTCACCCCTCCACTTT.

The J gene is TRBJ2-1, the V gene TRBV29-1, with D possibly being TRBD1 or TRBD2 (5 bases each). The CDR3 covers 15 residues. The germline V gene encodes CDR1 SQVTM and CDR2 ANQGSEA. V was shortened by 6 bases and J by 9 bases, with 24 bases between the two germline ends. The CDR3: CSVPLGERGRGEQFF. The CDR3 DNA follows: TGCAGCGTACCTCTAGGAGAGAGGGGTCGCGGTGAGCAGTTCTTC.

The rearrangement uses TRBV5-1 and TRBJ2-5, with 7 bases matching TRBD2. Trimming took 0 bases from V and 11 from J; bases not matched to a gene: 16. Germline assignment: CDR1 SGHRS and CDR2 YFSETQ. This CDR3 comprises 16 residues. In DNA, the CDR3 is TGCGCCAGCAGCTTGGGGGGCGGGAGCTCCTACAATGAGCAGTACTTC. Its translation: CASSLGGGSSYNEQYF.

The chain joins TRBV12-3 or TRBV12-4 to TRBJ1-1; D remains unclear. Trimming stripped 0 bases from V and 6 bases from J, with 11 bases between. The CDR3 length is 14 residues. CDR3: CASSLAGRRAEAFF. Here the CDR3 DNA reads TGTGCCAGCAGTTTAGCCGGGAGACGGGCTGAAGCTTTCTTT.

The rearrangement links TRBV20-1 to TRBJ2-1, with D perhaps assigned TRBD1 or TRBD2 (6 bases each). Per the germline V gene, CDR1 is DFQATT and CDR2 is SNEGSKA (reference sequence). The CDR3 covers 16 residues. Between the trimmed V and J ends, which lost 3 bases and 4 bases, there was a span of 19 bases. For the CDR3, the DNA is TGCAGTGCTAGGGCCCGGGGGCGCGGTGGATACAATGAGCAGTTCTTC. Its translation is CSARARGRGGYNEQFF.

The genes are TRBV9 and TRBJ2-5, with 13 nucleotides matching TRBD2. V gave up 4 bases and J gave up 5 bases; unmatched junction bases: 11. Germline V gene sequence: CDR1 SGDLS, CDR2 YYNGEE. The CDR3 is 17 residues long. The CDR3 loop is CASSKGLAGPRTETQYF. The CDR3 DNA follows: TGTGCCAGCAGCAAGGGACTAGCGGGACCCAGAACGGAGACCCAGTACTTC.

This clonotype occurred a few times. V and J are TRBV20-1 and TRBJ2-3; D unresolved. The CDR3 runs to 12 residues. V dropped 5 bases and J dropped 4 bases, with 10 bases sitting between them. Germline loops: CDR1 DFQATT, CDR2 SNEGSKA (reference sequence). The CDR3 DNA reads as TGCAGTGCTCCAGTTGACCCAGATACGCAGTATTTT. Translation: CSAPVDPDTQYF.

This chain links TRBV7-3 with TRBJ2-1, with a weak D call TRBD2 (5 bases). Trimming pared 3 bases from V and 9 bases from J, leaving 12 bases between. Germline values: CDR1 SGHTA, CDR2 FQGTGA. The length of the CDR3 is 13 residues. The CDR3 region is CASSLESRGEQFF. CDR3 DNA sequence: TGTGCCAGCAGCTTGGAGAGCCGGGGTGAGCAGTTCTTC.

Here the CDR3 reads CASAGAGNTDTQYF. Here the CDR3 DNA reads TGTGCCAGCGCGGGGGCCGGGAACACAGATACGCAGTATTTT. The chain combines TRBV6-1 with TRBJ2-3, with D possibly matching TRBD2 (7 bases). The CDR3 is 14 residues long. V lost 8 bases to trimming and J lost 2 bases, with 14 bases between them. CDR1 MNHNS and CDR2 SASEGT come from the germline V gene.

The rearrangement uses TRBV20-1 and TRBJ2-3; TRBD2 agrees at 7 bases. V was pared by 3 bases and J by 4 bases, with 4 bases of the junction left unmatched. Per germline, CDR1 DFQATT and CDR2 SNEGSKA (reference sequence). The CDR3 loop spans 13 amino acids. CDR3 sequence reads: CSASGGDSDTQYF. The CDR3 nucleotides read TGCAGTGCTAGTGGGGGGGATTCAGATACGCAGTATTTT.

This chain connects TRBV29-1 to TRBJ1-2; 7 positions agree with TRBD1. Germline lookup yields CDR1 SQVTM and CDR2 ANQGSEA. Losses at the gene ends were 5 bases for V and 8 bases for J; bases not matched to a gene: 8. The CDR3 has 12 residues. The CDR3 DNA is TGCAGCGTTAGTGGACAGGACCCCGGCTACACCTTC. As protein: CSVSGQDPGYTF.

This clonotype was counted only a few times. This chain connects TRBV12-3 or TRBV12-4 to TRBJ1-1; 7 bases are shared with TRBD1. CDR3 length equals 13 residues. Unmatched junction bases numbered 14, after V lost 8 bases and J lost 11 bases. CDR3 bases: TGTGCCAGCGTGGGACAGCCTTCCTCGGAGGCTTTCTTT. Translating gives CASVGQPSSEAFF.

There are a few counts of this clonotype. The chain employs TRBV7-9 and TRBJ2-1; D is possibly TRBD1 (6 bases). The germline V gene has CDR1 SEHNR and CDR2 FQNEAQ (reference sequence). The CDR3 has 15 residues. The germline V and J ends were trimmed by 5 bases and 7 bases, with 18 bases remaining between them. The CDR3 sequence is CASSLRQVRENEQFF. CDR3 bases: TGTGCCAGCAGCCTGCGACAGGTTAGGGAGAATGAGCAGTTCTTC.

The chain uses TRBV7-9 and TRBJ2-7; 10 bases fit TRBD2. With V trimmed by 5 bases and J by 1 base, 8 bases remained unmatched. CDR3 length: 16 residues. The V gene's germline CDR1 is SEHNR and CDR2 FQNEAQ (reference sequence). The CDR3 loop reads CASSPGWTSGSYEQYF. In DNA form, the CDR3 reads TGTGCCAGCAGCCCAGGATGGACTAGCGGTTCCTACGAGCAGTACTTC.

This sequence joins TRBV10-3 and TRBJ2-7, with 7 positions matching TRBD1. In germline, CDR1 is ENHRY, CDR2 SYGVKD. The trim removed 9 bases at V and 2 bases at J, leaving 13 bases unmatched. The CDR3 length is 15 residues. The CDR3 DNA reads TGTGCCATACGAGGGGAGACAGGGAATCCCTACGAGCAGTACTTC. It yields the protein CAIRGETGNPYEQYF.

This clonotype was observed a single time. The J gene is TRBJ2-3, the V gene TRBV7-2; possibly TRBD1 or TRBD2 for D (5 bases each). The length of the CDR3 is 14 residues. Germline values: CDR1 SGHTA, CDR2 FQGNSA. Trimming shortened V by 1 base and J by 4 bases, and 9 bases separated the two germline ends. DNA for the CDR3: TGTGCCAGCAGCTTAGTCGAGGGGCCAGATACGCAGTATTTT. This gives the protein CASSLVEGPDTQYF.

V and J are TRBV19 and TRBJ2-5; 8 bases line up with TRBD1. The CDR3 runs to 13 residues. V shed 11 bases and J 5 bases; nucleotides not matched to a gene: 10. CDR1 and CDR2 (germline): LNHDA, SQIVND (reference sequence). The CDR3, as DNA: TGTGCCTCGAACAGGGGGATCAGCGAGACCCAGTACTTC. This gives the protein CASNRGISETQYF.

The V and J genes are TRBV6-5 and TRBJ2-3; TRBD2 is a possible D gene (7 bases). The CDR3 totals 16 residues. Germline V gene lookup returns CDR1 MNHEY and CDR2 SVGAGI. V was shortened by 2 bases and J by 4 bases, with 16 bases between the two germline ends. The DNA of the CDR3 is TGTGCCAGCAGTTACGATTCGGGGGGCCTCTCAGATACGCAGTATTTT. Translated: CASSYDSGGLSDTQYF.

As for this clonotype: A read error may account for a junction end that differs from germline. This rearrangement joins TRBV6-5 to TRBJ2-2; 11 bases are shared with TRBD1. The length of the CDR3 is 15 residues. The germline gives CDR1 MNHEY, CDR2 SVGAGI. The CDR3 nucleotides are TGTGCCAGCAGTAGCGGACAGGGGGCGTCAGGGGAGCGGTTTTTT. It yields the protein CASSSGQGASGERFF.